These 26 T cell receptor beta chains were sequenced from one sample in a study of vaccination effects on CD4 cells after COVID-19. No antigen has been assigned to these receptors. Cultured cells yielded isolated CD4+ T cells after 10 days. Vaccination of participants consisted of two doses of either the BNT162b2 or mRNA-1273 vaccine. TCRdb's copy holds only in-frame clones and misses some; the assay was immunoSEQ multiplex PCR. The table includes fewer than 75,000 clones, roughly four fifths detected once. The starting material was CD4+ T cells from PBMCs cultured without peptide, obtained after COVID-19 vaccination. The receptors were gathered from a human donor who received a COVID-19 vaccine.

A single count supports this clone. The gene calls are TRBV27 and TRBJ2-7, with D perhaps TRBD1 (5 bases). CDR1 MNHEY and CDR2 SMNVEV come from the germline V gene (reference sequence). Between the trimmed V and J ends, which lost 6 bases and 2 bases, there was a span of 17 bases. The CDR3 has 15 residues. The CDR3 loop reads CASSIGAPDTYEQYV. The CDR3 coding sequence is TGTGCCAGCAGCATAGGGGCTCCGGATACCTACGAGCAGTACGTC.

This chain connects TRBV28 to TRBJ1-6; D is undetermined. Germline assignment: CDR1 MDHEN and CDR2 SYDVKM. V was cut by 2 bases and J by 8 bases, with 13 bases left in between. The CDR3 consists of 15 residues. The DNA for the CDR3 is TGTGCCAGCAGTTTACCCAGCCCTACTCATTCACCCCTCCACTTT. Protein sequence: CASSLPSPTHSPLHF.

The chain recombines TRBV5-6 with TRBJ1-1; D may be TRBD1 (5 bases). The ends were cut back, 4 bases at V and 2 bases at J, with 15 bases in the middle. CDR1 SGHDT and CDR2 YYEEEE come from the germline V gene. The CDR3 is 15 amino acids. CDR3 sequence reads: CASSDPGPTNTEAFF. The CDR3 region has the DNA TGTGCCAGCAGCGATCCGGGACCCACAAACACTGAAGCTTTCTTT.

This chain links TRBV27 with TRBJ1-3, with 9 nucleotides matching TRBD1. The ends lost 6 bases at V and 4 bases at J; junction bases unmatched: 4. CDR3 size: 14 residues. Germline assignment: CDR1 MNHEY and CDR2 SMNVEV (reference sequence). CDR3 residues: CASRPQGAGNTIYF. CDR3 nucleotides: TGTGCCAGCAGGCCACAGGGGGCCGGAAACACCATATATTTT.

CDR3 DNA sequence: TGCGCCAGCAGCAGACAGGGGGGCACAGATACGCAGTATTTT. Amino acid sequence: CASSRQGGTDTQYF. V is TRBV5-1 and J is TRBJ2-3, with TRBD1 matching over 9 bases. Per the germline V gene, CDR1 is SGHRS and CDR2 is YFSETQ. This CDR3 contains 14 residues. The V segment lost 4 bases and the J segment 1 base; nucleotides outside the gene matches: 1.

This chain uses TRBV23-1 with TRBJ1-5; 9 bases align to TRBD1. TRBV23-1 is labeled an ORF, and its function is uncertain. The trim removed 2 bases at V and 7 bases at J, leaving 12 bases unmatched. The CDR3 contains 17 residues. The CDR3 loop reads CASSQRQDRGGEQPQHF. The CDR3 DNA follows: TGCGCCAGCAGTCAACGACAGGACAGGGGTGGCGAGCAGCCCCAGCATTTT.

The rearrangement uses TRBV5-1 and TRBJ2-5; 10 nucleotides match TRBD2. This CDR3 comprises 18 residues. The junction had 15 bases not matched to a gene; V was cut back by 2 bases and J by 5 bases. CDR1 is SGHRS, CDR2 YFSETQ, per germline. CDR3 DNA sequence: TGCGCCAGCAGCTTTGTTTGGTGGAGCGGGGGGGCCGAGGAGACCCAGTACTTC. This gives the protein CASSFVWWSGGAEETQYF.

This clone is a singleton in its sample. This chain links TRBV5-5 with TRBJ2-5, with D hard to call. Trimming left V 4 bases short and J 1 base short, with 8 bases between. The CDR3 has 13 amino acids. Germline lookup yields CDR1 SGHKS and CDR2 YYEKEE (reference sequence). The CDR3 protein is CASSPLPQETQYF. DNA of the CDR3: TGTGCCAGCAGCCCTTTGCCCCAAGAGACCCAGTACTTC.

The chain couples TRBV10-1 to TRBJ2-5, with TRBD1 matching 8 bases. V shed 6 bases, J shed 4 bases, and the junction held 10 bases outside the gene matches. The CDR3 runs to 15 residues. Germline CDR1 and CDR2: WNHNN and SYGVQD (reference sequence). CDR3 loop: CASSQGAREGETQYF. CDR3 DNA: TGCGCCAGCAGCCAGGGGGCGCGGGAAGGAGAGACCCAGTACTTC.

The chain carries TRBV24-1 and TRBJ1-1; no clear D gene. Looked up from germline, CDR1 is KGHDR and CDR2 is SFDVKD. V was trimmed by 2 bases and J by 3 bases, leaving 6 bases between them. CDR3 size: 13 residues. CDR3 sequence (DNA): TGTGCCACCAGTGATTCATCGGACACTGAAGCTTTCTTT. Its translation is CATSDSSDTEAFF.

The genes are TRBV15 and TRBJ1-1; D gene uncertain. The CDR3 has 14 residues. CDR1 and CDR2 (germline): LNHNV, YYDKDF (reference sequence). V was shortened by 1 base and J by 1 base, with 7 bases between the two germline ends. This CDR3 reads CATSRGPRNTEAFF. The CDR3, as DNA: TGTGCCACCAGCAGAGGACCGAGGAACACTGAAGCTTTCTTT.

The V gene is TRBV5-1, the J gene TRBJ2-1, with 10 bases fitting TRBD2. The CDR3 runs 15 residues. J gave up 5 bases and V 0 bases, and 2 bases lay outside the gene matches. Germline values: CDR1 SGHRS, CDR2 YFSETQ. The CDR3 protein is CASSLVAGGNNEQFF. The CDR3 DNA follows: TGCGCCAGCAGCTTGGTAGCGGGGGGCAACAATGAGCAGTTCTTC.

The CDR3 loop reads CASSPPRGEGTTEAFF. CDR3 nucleotides: TGTGCCAGCTCACCACCTAGGGGTGAGGGGACCACTGAAGCTTTCTTT. The rearrangement uses TRBV18 and TRBJ1-1; tentative D call: TRBD1 (5 bases). The CDR3 covers 16 residues. V was trimmed by 0 bases and J by 4 bases, leaving 15 bases between them. The germline V gene has CDR1 KGHSH and CDR2 LQKENI.

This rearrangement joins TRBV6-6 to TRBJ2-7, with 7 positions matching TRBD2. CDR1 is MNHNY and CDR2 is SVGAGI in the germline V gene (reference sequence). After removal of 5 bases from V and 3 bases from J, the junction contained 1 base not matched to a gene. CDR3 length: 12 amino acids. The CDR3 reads CASSPGGYEQYV. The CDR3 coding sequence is TGTGCCAGCAGTCCGGGGGGCTACGAGCAGTACGTC.

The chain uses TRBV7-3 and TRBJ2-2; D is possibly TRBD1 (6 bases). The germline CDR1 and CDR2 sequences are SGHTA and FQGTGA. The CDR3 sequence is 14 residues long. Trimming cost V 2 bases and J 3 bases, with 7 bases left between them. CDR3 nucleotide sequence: TGTGCCAGCAGCTTATACAGGGACACCGGGGAGCTGTTTTTT. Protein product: CASSLYRDTGELFF.

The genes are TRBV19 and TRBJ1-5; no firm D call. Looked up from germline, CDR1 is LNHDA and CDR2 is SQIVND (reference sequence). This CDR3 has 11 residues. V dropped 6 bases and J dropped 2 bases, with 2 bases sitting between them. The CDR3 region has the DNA TGTGCCAGTAGAGGCAATCAGCCCCAGCATTTT. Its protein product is CASRGNQPQHF.

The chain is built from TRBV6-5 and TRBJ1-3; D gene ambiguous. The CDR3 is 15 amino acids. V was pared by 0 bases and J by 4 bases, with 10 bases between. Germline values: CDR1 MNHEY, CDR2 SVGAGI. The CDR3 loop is CASSYSGLRGNTIYF. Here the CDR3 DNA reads TGTGCCAGCAGTTACTCAGGGTTAAGAGGAAACACCATATATTTT.

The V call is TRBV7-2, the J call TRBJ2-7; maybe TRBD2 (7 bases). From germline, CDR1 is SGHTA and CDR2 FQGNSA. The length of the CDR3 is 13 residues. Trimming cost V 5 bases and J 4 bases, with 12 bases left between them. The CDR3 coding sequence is TGTGCCAGCAGCATACAGGGAGGGTACGAGCAGTACGTC. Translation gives CASSIQGGYEQYV.

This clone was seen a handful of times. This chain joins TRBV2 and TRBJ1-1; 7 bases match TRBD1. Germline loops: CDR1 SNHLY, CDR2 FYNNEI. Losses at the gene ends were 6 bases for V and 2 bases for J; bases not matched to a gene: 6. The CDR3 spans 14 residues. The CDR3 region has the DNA TGTGCCAGCAGCGTGGACAGGCGAAACACTGAAGCTTTCTTT. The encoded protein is CASSVDRRNTEAFF.

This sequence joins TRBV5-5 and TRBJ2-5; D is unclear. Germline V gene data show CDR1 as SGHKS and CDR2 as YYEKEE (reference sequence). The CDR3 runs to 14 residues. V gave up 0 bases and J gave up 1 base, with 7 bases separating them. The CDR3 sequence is CASSLGPAQETQYF. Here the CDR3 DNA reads TGTGCCAGCAGCTTGGGTCCGGCCCAAGAGACCCAGTACTTC.

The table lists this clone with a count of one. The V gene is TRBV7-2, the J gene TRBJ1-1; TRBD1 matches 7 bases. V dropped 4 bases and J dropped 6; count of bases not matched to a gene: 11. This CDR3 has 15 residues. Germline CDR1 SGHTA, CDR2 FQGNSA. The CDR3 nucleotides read TGTGCCAGCAGCTCTACGACAGGGCCGGGAGCTGAAGCTTTCTTT. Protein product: CASSSTTGPGAEAFF.

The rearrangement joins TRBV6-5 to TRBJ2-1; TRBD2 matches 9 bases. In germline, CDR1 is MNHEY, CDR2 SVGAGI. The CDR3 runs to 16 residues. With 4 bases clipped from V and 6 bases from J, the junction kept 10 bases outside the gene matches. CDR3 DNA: TGTGCCAGCAGTTCCCCAGCGGGGGGACTTGGCAATGAGCAGTTCTTC. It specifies CASSSPAGGLGNEQFF.

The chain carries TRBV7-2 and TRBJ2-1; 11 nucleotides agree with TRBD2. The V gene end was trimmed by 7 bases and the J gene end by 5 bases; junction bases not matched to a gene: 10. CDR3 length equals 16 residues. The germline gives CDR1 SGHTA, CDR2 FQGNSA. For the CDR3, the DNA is TGTGCCAGCAACCTAGTAGCGGGGGGGAATAACAATGAGCAGTTCTTC. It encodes CASNLVAGGNNNEQFF. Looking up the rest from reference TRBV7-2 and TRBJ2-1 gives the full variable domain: GAGVSQSPSNKVTEKGKDVELRCDPISGHTALYWYRQSLGQGLEFLIYFQGNSAPDKSGLPSDRFSAERTGGSVSTLTIQRTQQEDSAVYLCASNLVAGGNNNEQFFGPGTRLTVL.

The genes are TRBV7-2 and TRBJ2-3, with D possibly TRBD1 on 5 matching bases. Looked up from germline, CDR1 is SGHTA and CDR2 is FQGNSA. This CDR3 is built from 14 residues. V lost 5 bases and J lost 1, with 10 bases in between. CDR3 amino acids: CASSQQAGTDTQYF. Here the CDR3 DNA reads TGTGCCAGCAGCCAACAGGCGGGCACAGATACGCAGTATTTT.

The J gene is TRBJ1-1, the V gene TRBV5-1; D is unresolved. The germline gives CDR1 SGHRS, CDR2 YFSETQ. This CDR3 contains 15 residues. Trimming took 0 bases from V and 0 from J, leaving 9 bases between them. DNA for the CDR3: TGCGCCAGCAGCTTGGCGACTCGGATGAACACTGAAGCTTTCTTT. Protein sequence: CASSLATRMNTEAFF.

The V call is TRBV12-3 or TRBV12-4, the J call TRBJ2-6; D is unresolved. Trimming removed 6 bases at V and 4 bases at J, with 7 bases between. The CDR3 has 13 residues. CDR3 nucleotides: TGTGCCAGCAGACTGGCGGGGGCCAACGTCCTGACTTTC. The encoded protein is CASRLAGANVLTF.